The 5 T cell receptor beta chains below come from one sample, sequenced in a study of response to subunit inactivated influenza vaccine. TCRdb re-called the RT-PCR reads through MiXCR, storing one row per CDR3 protein. The sample includes more than 600,000 distinct CDR3 sequences, less than 20% of them seen just once. Sequencing was performed on PBMCs from blood, taken 4 to 6 days after vaccination. These receptors came from a middle-aged man who received an inactivated influenza vaccine.

This clonotype was counted ten times or more. This CDR3 is CASSFLEAGNYEQYF. The CDR3 DNA reads as TGTGCCAGCAGTTTTTTGGAAGCAGGGAACTACGAGCAGTACTTC. The V call is TRBV12-3 or TRBV12-4, the J call TRBJ2-7, with D tentatively TRBD1 (5 bases). This CDR3 spans 15 amino acids. Trimming shortened V by 3 bases and J by 3 bases, and 15 bases separated the two germline ends.

V usage is TRBV5-1 and J usage is TRBJ1-4, with TRBD1 identical over 9 bases. The V and J ends lost 1 base and 7 bases, in that order; junction bases with no gene match: 8. The CDR3 extends over 16 amino acids. The germline gives CDR1 SGHRS, CDR2 YFSETQ. The CDR3 DNA reads TGCGCCAGCAGCTTGTCACAGGGGGCGAGTTTTGAAAAACTGTTTTTT. Its protein product is CASSLSQGASFEKLFF.

V usage is TRBV5-1 and J usage is TRBJ1-3; D gene uncertain. The CDR3 has 15 amino acids. Trimming removed 5 bases at V and 0 bases at J, with 12 bases between. The V gene's germline CDR1 is SGHRS and CDR2 YFSETQ. CDR3 DNA: TGCGCCAGCAGTCCCCAACTCAGCTCTGGAAACACCATATATTTT. Translating it yields CASSPQLSSGNTIYF. Supplemented by reference TRBV5-1 and TRBJ1-3, the full variable domain reads KAGVTQTPRYLIKTRGQQVTLSCSPISGHRSVSWYQQTPGQGLQFLFEYFSETQRNKGNFPGRFSGRQFSNSRSEMNVSTLELGDSALYLCASSPQLSSGNTIYFGEGSWLTVV.

This clonotype turned up a few times. This chain joins TRBV7-9 and TRBJ1-5; D call uncertain. The length of the CDR3 is 15 residues. CDR1 and CDR2 (germline): SEHNR, FQNEAQ (reference sequence). Trimming took 5 bases from V and 3 from J, leaving 14 bases between them. The CDR3 nucleotides read TGTGCCAGCAGCCCAAAAGTGAGGACCAATCAGCCCCAGCATTTT. Translating it yields CASSPKVRTNQPQHF.

This clonotype was seen more than once but under ten times. V usage is TRBV4-1 and J usage is TRBJ2-7; maybe TRBD1 (6 bases). This CDR3 spans 15 amino acids. V lost 4 bases and J lost 1, with 14 bases in between. In germline, CDR1 is MGHRA, CDR2 YSYEKL. CDR3 residues: CASSPPTGLSYEQYF. CDR3 nucleotide sequence: TGCGCCAGCAGCCCCCCGACAGGTCTTTCCTACGAGCAGTACTTC.